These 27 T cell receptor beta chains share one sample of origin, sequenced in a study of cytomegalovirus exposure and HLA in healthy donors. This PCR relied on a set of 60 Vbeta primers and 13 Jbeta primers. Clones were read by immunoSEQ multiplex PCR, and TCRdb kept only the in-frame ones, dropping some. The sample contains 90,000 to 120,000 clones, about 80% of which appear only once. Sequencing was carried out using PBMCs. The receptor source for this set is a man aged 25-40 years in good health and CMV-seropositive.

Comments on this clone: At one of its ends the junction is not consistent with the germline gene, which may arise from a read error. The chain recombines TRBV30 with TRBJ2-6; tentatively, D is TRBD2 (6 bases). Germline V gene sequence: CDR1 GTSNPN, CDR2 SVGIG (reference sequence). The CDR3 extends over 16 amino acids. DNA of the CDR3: TGTGCCTGGAGCGAAACCCCGGGAGCCGGGGCCAACGGCCTGACTTTC. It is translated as CAWSETPGAGANGLTF.

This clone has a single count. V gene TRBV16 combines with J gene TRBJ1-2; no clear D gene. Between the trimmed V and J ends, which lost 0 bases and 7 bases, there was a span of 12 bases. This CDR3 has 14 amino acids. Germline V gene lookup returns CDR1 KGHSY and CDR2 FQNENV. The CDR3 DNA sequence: TGTGCCAGCAGCCAATCAGCACAGATCGGTGGCTACACCTTC. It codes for CASSQSAQIGGYTF.

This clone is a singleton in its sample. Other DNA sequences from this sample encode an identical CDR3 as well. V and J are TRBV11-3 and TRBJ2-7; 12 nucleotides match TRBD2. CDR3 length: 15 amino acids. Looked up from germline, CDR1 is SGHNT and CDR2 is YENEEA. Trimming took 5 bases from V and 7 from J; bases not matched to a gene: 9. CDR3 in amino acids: CASSLLAGGSREQYF. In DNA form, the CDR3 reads TGTGCCAGCAGCCTACTAGCGGGGGGCTCACGGGAGCAGTACTTC. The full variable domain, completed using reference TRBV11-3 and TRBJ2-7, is EAGVVQSPRYKIIEKKQPVAFWCNPISGHNTLYWYLQNLGQGPELLIRYENEEAVDDSQLPKDRFSAERLKGVDSTLKIQPAELGDSAVYLCASSLLAGGSREQYFGPGTRLTVT.

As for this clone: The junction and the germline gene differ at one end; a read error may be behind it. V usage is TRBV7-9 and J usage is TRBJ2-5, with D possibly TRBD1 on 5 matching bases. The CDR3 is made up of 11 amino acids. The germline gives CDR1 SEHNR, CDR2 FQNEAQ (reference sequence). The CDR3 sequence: CASSSGSGSDF. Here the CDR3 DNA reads TGTGCCAGCAGCTCAGGGTCAGGTTCGGACTTC.

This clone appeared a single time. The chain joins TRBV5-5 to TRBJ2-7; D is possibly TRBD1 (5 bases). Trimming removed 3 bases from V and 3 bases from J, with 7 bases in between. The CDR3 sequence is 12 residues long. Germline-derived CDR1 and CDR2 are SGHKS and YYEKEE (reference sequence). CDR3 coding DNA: TGTGCCAGCAGCTGGCAGGGCTACGAGCAGTACTTC. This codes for CASSWQGYEQYF.

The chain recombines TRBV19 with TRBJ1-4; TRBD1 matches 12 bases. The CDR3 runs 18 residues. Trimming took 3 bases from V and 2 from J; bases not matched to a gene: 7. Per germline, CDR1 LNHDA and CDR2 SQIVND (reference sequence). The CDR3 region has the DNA TGTGCCAGTAGTATTGGTTTGGGACAGGGGGCGACTAATGAAAAACTGTTTTTT. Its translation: CASSIGLGQGATNEKLFF.

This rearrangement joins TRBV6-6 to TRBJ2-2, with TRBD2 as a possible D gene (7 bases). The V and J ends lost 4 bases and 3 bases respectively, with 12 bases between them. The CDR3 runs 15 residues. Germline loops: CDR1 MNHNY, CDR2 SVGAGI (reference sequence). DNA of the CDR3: TGTGCCAGCAGTTTAGAAGGGGGGGACACCGGGGAGCTGTTTTTT. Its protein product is CASSLEGGDTGELFF.

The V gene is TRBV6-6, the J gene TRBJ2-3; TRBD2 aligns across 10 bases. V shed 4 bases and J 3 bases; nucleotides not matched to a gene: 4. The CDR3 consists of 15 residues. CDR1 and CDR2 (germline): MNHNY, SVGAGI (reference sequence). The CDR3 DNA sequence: TGTGCCAGCAGTTTTGAGCGGGGGGGGACAGATACGCAGTATTTT. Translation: CASSFERGGTDTQYF.

This CDR3 reads CASSEQYGFEAFF. CDR3 nucleotides: TGTGCCAGCAGTGAACAATATGGCTTTGAAGCTTTCTTT. The chain is built from TRBV6-1 and TRBJ1-1; D not certain. This CDR3 is built from 13 residues. V was shortened by 2 bases and J by 7 bases, with 11 bases between the two germline ends. The germline V gene encodes CDR1 MNHNS and CDR2 SASEGT.

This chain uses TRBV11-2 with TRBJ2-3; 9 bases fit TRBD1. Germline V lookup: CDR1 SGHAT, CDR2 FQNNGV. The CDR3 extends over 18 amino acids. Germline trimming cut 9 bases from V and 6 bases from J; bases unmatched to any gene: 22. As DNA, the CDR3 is TGTGCCAGACTAAAACAGGGGGCTCAATACAATTCGTTGGATACGCAGTATTTT. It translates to CARLKQGAQYNSLDTQYF.

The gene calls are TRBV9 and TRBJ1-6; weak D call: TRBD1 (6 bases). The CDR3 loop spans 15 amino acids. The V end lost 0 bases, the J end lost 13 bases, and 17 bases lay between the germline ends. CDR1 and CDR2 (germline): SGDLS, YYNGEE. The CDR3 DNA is TGTGCCAGCAGCGTAGAGGGTGGCAGGGGAAGCCCCCTCCACTTT. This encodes CASSVEGGRGSPLHF.

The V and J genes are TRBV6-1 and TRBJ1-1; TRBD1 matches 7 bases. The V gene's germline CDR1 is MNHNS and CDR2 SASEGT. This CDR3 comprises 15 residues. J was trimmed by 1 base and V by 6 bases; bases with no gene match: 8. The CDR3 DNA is TGTGCCAGCAGACAACCGGGACAGCAGAACACTGAAGCTTTCTTT. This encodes CASRQPGQQNTEAFF.

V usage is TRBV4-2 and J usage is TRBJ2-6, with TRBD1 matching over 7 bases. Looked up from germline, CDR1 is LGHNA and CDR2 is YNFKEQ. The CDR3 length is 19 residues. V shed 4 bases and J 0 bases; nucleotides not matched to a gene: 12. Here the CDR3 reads CASSRSTGVASSGANVLTF. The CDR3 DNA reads TGTGCCAGCAGCCGATCAACAGGGGTCGCTTCCTCTGGGGCCAACGTCCTGACTTTC.

The CDR3 here is CASSPDTGAFF. The CDR3 DNA reads as TGTGCCAGCAGCCCGGACACCGGAGCTTTCTTT. The chain has TRBV7-9 and TRBJ1-1; possible D gene TRBD1, 5 bases. Germline V CDR1 and CDR2: SEHNR, FQNEAQ (reference sequence). The CDR3 runs to 11 residues. Trimming shortened V by 5 bases and J by 10 bases, and 11 bases separated the two germline ends.

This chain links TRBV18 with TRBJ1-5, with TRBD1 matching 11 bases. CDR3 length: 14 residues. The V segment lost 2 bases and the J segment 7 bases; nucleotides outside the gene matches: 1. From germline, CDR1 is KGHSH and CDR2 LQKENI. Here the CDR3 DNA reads TGTGCCAGCTCACCAGGACAGGGGGCACAGCCCCAGCATTTT. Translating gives CASSPGQGAQPQHF.

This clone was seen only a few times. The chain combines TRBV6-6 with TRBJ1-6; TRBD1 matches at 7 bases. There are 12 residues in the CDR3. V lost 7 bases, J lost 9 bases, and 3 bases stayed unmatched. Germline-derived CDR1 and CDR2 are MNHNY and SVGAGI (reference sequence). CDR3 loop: CASTQGRSPLHF. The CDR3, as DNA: TGTGCCAGCACACAGGGGCGTTCACCCCTCCACTTT.

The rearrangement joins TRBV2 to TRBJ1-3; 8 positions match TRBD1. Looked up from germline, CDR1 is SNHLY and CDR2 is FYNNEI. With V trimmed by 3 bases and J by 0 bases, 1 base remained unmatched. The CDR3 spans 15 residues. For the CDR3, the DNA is TGTGCCAGCAGTGATACAGGGGGCTCTGGAAACACCATATATTTT. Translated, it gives CASSDTGGSGNTIYF.

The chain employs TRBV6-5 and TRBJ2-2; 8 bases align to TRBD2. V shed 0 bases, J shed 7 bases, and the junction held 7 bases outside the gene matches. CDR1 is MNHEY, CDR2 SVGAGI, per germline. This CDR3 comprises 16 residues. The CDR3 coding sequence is TGTGCCAGCAGTTACTCGGGTAGCGGGGAGCACGGGGAGCTGTTTTTT. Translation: CASSYSGSGEHGELFF.

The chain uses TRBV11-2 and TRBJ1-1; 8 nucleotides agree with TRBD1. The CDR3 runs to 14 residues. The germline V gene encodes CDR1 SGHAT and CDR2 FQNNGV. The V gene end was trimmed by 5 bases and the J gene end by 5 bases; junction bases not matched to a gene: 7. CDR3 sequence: CASSIQGANTEAFF. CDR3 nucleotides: TGTGCCAGCAGCATTCAGGGGGCGAATACTGAAGCTTTCTTT.

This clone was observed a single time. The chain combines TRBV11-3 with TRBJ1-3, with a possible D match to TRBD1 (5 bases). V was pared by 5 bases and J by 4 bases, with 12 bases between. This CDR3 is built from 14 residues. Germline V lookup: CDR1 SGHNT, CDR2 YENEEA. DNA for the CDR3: TGTGCCAGCAGCCTGGACTACAGGGGAAACACCATATATTTT. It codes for CASSLDYRGNTIYF.

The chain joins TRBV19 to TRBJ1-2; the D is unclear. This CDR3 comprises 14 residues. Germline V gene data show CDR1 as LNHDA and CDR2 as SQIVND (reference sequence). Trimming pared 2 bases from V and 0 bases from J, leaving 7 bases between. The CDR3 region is CASSIWQTNYGYTF. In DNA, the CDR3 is TGTGCCAGTAGTATATGGCAGACTAACTATGGCTACACCTTC.

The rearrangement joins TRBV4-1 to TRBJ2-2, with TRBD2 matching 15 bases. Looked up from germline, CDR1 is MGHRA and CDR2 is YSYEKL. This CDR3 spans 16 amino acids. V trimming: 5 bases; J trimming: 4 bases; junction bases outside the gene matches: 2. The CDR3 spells CASSGLAGGPTGELFF. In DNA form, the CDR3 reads TGCGCCAGCAGCGGACTAGCGGGGGGGCCCACCGGGGAGCTGTTTTTT.

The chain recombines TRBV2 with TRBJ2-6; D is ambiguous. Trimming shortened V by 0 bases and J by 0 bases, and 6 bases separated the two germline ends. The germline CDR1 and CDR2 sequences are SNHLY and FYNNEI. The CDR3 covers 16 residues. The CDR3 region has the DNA TGTGCCAGCAGTGAAGCGGGCTTCTCTGGGGCCAACGTCCTGACTTTC. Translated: CASSEAGFSGANVLTF. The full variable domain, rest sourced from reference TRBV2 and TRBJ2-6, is EPEVTQTPSHQVTQMGQEVILRCVPISNHLYFYWYRQILGQKVEFLVSFYNNEISEKSEIFDDQFSVERPDGSNFTLKIRSTKLEDSAMYFCASSEAGFSGANVLTFGAGSRLTVL.

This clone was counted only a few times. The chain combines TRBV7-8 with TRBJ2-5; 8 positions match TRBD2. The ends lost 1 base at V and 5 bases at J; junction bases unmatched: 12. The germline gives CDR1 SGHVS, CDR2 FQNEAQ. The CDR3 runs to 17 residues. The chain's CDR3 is CASSLVYGGGQLETQYF. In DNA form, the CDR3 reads TGTGCCAGCAGCTTAGTTTACGGGGGGGGCCAACTGGAGACCCAGTACTTC. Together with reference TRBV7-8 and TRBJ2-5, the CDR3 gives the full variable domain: GAGVSQSPRYKVAKRGQDVALRCDPISGHVSLFWYQQALGQGPEFLTYFQNEAQLDKSGLPSDRFFAERPEGSVSTLKIQRTQQEDSAVYLCASSLVYGGGQLETQYFGPGTRLLVL.

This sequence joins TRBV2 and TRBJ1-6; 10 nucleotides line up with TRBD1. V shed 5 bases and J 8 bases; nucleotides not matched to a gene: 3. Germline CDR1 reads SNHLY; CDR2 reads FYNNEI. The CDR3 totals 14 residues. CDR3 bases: TGTGCCAGCAGTAGGGACAGGGGATATTCACCCCTCCACTTT. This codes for CASSRDRGYSPLHF.

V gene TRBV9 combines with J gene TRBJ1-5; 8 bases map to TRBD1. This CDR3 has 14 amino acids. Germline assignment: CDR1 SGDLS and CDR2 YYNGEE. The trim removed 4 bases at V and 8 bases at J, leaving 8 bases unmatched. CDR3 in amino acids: CASSPTGVGEPQHF. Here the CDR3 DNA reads TGTGCCAGCAGCCCGACAGGGGTAGGGGAGCCCCAGCATTTT.

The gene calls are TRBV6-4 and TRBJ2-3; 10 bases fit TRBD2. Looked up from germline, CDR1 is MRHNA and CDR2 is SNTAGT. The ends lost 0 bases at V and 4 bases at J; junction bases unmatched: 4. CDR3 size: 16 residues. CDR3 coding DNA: TGTGCCAGCAGTGACTCTAGCGGGGGGCCTCCAGATACGCAGTATTTT. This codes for CASSDSSGGPPDTQYF.